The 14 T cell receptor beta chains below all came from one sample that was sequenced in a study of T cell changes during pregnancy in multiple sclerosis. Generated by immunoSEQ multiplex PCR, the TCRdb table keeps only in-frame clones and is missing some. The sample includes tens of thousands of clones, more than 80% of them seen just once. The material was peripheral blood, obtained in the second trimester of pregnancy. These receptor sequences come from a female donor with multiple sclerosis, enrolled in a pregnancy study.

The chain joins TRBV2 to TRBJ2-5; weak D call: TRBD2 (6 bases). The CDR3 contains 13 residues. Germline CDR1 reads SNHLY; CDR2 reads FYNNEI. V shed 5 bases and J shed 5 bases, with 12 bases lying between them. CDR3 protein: CASSMTRFETQYF. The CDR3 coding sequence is TGTGCCAGCAGTATGACTAGATTCGAGACCCAGTACTTC.

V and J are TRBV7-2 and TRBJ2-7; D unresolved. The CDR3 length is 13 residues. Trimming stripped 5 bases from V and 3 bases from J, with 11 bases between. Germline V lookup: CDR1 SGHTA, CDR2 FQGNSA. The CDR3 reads CASSPSPDYEQYF. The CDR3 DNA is TGTGCCAGCAGCCCTAGTCCAGACTACGAGCAGTACTTC.

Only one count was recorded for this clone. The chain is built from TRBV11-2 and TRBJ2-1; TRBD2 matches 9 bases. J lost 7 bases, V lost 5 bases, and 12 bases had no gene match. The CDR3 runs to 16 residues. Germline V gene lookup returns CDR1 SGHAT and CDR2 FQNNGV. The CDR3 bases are TGTGCCAGCAGCCCACAGACTAGCGGCCAGCGGAATGAGCAGTTCTTC. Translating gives CASSPQTSGQRNEQFF. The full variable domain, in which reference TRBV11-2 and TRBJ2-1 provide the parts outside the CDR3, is EAGVAQSPRYKIIEKRQSVAFWCNPISGHATLYWYQQILGQGPKLLIQFQNNGVVDDSQLPKDRFSAERLKGVDSTLKIQPAKLEDSAVYLCASSPQTSGQRNEQFFGPGTRLTVL.

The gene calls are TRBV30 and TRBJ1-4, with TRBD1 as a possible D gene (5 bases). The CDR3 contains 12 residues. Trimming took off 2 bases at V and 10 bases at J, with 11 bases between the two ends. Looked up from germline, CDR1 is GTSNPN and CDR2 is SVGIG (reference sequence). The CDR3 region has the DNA TGTGCCTGGAGTCAGGGAACCCTAAAACTGTTTTTT. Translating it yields CAWSQGTLKLFF.

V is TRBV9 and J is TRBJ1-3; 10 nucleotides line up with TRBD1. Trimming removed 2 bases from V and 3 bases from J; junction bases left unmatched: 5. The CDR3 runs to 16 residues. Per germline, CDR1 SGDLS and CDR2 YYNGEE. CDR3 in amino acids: CASSVLTGGGGNTIYF. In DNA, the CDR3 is TGTGCCAGCAGCGTCCTGACAGGGGGCGGTGGAAACACCATATATTTT.

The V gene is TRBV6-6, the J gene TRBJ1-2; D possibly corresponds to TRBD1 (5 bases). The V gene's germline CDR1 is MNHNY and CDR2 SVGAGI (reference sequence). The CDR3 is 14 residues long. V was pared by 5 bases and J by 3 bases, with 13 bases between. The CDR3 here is CASSPSPGYYGYTF. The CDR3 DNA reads TGTGCCAGCAGTCCTTCTCCAGGGTACTATGGCTACACCTTC.

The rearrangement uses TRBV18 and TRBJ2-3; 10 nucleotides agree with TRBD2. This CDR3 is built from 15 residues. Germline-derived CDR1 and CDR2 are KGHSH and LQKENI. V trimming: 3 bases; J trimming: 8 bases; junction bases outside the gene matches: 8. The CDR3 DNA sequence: TGTGCCAGCTCACCGGAGCGGGGGGGCCTAGGTACGCAGTATTTT. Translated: CASSPERGGLGTQYF.

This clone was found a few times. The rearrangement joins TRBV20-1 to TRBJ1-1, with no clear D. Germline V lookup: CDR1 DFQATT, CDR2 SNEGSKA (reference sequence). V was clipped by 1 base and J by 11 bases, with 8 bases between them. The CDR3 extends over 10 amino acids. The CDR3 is CSARAGGAFF. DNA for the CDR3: TGCAGTGCTAGAGCAGGTGGGGCTTTCTTT.

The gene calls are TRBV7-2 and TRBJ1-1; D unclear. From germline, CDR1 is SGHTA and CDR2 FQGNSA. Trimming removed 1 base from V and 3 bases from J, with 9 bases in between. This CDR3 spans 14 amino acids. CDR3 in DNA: TGTGCCAGCAGCTTAGGTTACAGATACACTGAAGCTTTCTTT. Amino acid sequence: CASSLGYRYTEAFF.

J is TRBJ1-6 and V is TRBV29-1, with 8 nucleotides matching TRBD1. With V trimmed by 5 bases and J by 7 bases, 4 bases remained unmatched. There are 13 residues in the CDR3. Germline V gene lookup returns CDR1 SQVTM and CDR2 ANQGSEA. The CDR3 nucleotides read TGCAGCGTTCGGGACAGGCCCAATTCACCCCTCCACTTT. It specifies CSVRDRPNSPLHF.

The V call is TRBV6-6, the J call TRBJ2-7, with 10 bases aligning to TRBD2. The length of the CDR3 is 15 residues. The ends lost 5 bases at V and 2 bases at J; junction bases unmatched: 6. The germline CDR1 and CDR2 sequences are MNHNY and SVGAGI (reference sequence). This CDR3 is CASSTPGLATYEQYF. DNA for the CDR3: TGTGCCAGCAGTACCCCGGGACTAGCGACCTACGAGCAGTACTTC.

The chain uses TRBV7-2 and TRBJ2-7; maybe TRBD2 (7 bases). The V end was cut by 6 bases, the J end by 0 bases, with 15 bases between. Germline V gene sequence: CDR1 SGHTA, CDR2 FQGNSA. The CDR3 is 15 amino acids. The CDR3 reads CASRPAAGASYEQYF. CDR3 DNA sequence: TGTGCCAGCAGGCCTGCTGCGGGGGCCTCCTACGAGCAGTACTTC.

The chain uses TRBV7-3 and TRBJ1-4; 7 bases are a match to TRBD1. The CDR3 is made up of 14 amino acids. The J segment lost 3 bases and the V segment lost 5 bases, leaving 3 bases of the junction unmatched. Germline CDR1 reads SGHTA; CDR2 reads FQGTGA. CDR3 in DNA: TGTGCCAGCAGCCGGACAGGTCCTAATGAAAAACTGTTTTTT. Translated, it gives CASSRTGPNEKLFF.

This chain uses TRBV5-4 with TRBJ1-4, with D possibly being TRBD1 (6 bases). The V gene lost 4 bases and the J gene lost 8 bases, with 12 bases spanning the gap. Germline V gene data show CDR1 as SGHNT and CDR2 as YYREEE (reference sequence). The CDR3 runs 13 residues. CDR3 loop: CASSPRDTEKLFF. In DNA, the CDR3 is TGTGCCAGCAGCCCCCGGGACACCGAAAAACTGTTTTTT.